One and the same sample provided the 3 T cell receptor beta chains below, sequenced in a study of early T cells in non-severe SARS-CoV-2 infection. TCRdb re-called the 5' RACE reads through MiXCR, storing one row per CDR3 protein. The sample lists 45,000 or so distinct CDR3 sequences; 23% were seen once. The source was whole blood, collected at baseline. The receptors here all came from an adult who was a healthcare worker with PCR-confirmed SARS-CoV-2 infection or an uninfected control (not recorded which).

In this sample, this clonotype turned up a few times. This chain links TRBV2 with TRBJ2-1; D is possibly TRBD2 (6 bases). The CDR3 totals 12 residues. The germline gives CDR1 SNHLY, CDR2 FYNNEI. DNA for the CDR3: TGTGCTCTGCTGGGGGGTAAATATGAGCAGTTCTTC. Amino acids: CALLGGKYEQFF.

This clonotype was seen a handful of times. The chain couples TRBV27 to TRBJ2-7; 9 nucleotides line up with TRBD1. Germline CDR1 reads MNHEY; CDR2 reads SMNVEV (reference sequence). Trimming removed 5 bases from V and 5 bases from J; junction bases left unmatched: 10. CDR3 size: 15 residues. The chain's CDR3 is CASSRGTGYADEQYF. The DNA for the CDR3 is TGTGCCAGCAGTCGGGGGACAGGGTATGCTGACGAGCAGTACTTC.

This clonotype was observed a few times. DNA for the CDR3: TGTGCCAGCAGCTTAACGGGACAGGGGGCCTACGAGCAGTACTTC. Translation: CASSLTGQGAYEQYF. The V call is TRBV7-3, the J call TRBJ2-7, with 11 bases that match TRBD1. Germline CDR1 is SGHTA and CDR2 is FQGTGA. V lost 0 bases to trimming and J lost 2 bases; unmatched junction nucleotides: 0. There are 15 residues in the CDR3.